Listed below are T cell receptor beta chains from one sample, sequenced in a study of shared clonotypes between healthy human individuals. Assay: immunoSEQ multiplex PCR; the TCRdb copy retains only in-frame clones and omits some. The repertoire holds more than 2 million clones, with approximately 94% as singletons. Specimen: naive CD8+ T cells sorted from blood. Receptors originate from a man aged 18 to 35 in good health. Both conserved end residues are part of each CDR3. Fields, in order: CDR3 DNA, CDR3 protein, CDR3 length, J gene, D gene, clone size, V gene. The D gene is left open where the match is weak. Clone sizes are given selectively: once, few, many, or a class where the clone is expanded.

CDR3 DNA: TGTGCCAGCAGCCAACCGGGACAGGGGAGCTACACCTTC
CDR3 protein: CASSQPGQGSYTF
CDR3 length: 13
J gene: TRBJ1-2
D gene: TRBD1
clone size: NA
V gene: TRBV4-2

CDR3 DNA: TGTGCCAGCAGTTACGTGCCGGCAGGGTATGGCTACACCTTC
CDR3 protein: CASSYVPAGYGYTF
CDR3 length: 14
J gene: TRBJ1-2
D gene: NA
clone size: NA
V gene: TRBV6-5

CDR3 DNA: TGCGCCAGCAGCTTGGTTAGCGGCTACGAGCAGTACTTC
CDR3 protein: CASSLVSGYEQYF
CDR3 length: 13
J gene: TRBJ2-7
D gene: NA
clone size: NA
V gene: TRBV5-1

CDR3 DNA: TGTGCCAGCAGCTTAGTGGGCTCCTACGAGCAGTACTTC
CDR3 protein: CASSLVGSYEQYF
CDR3 length: 13
J gene: TRBJ2-7
D gene: NA
clone size: NA
V gene: TRBV11-2

CDR3 DNA: TGCAGCGTTGTTTTAGGCCAGGGATCCTACGAGCAGTACTTC
CDR3 protein: CSVVLGQGSYEQYF
CDR3 length: 14
J gene: TRBJ2-7
D gene: NA
clone size: NA
V gene: TRBV29-1

CDR3 DNA: TGTGCCAGCAGCTCCGGGACAGGACCTTTGGGGCAGTACTTC
CDR3 protein: CASSSGTGPLGQYF
CDR3 length: 14
J gene: TRBJ2-7
D gene: TRBD1
clone size: NA
V gene: TRBV5-6

CDR3 DNA: TGTGCCAGTAGATCTGATTCACCCCTCCACTTT
CDR3 protein: CASRSDSPLHF
CDR3 length: 11
J gene: TRBJ1-6
D gene: NA
clone size: few
V gene: TRBV19

CDR3 DNA: TGCGCCAGCAGCCAAGGCCTCGGATACGAGCAGTACTTC
CDR3 protein: CASSQGLGYEQYF
CDR3 length: 13
J gene: TRBJ2-7
D gene: NA
clone size: NA
V gene: TRBV4-3

CDR3 DNA: TGTGCTACCGAAGACAGGGGGAACACTGAAGCTTTCTTT
CDR3 protein: CATEDRGNTEAFF
CDR3 length: 13
J gene: TRBJ1-1
D gene: TRBD1
clone size: NA
V gene: TRBV7-7

CDR3 DNA: TGTGCCAGCAGCTTAGCTTCTCGGTACGAGCAGTACTTC
CDR3 protein: CASSLASRYEQYF
CDR3 length: 13
J gene: TRBJ2-7
D gene: NA
clone size: NA
V gene: TRBV7-6

CDR3 DNA: TGTGCCAGCAGTCCACGGACAGGGGGCTCCTCACCCCTCCACTTT
CDR3 protein: CASSPRTGGSSPLHF
CDR3 length: 15
J gene: TRBJ1-6
D gene: TRBD1
clone size: once
V gene: TRBV27

CDR3 DNA: TGTGCCAGCAGCTCGGGACTAGCCAGCGAGCAGTACTTC
CDR3 protein: CASSSGLASEQYF
CDR3 length: 13
J gene: TRBJ2-7
D gene: TRBD2
clone size: NA
V gene: TRBV11-3

CDR3 DNA: TGCAGCGTTGAGCCTAGCGGGGCCTCCAGGGAGCAGTTCTTC
CDR3 protein: CSVEPSGASREQFF
CDR3 length: 14
J gene: TRBJ2-1
D gene: TRBD2
clone size: NA
V gene: TRBV29-1

CDR3 DNA: TGTGCCAGTAGTGCAGAATCGGGACAGGAACATAGCAATCAGCCCCAGCATTTT
CDR3 protein: CASSAESGQEHSNQPQHF
CDR3 length: 18
J gene: TRBJ1-5
D gene: TRBD1
clone size: NA
V gene: TRBV19

CDR3 DNA: TGTGCCAGCAGCTCCGGGACTAGTGAGCAGTTCTTC
CDR3 protein: CASSSGTSEQFF
CDR3 length: 12
J gene: TRBJ2-1
D gene: TRBD2
clone size: once
V gene: TRBV11-2

CDR3 DNA: TGTGCCAGCGGAATAGCGGCTAGCTCCTACAATGAGCAGTTCTTC
CDR3 protein: CASGIAASSYNEQFF
CDR3 length: 15
J gene: TRBJ2-1
D gene: NA
clone size: NA
V gene: TRBV27

CDR3 DNA: TGTGCCATCAGTGGGCCCGGGATGGGCTACAATGAGCAGTTCTTC
CDR3 protein: CAISGPGMGYNEQFF
CDR3 length: 15
J gene: TRBJ2-1
D gene: NA
clone size: NA
V gene: TRBV10-3

CDR3 DNA: TGTGCCACCCGGGGGGAGGGGCTGGGCGAGCAGTACTTC
CDR3 protein: CATRGEGLGEQYF
CDR3 length: 13
J gene: TRBJ2-7
D gene: TRBD2
clone size: NA
V gene: TRBV28

CDR3 DNA: TGTGCCAGCAGCTTAGGCGGGCACCGTCCAGATACGCAGTATTTT
CDR3 protein: CASSLGGHRPDTQYF
CDR3 length: 15
J gene: TRBJ2-3
D gene: NA
clone size: NA
V gene: TRBV7-6

CDR3 DNA: TGCGCCAGCAGCCAAGCCCTTAACGGAGGGGAGGAGACCCAGTACTTC
CDR3 protein: CASSQALNGGEETQYF
CDR3 length: 16
J gene: TRBJ2-5
D gene: NA
clone size: NA
V gene: TRBV4-1

CDR3 DNA: TGCAGCGTTGAAAGGCTAGCGGCCGGCGAGACCCAGTACTTC
CDR3 protein: CSVERLAAGETQYF
CDR3 length: 14
J gene: TRBJ2-5
D gene: TRBD2
clone size: NA
V gene: TRBV29-1

CDR3 DNA: TGCGCCAGCAGCCGCAATACCGGGACTAGCGGGAGGGGTAGCTCCTACAATGAGCAGTTCTTC
CDR3 protein: CASSRNTGTSGRGSSYNEQFF
CDR3 length: 21
J gene: TRBJ2-1
D gene: TRBD2
clone size: NA
V gene: TRBV4-3

CDR3 DNA: TGTGCCAGCACCACAGGGCCTTACGAAATTGAAGAAGAGACCCAGTACTTC
CDR3 protein: CASTTGPYEIEEETQYF
CDR3 length: 17
J gene: TRBJ2-5
D gene: NA
clone size: NA
V gene: TRBV2

CDR3 DNA: TGTGCCAGCAGTTTTGGGGGGGCTGGGGCCAACGTCCTGACTTTC
CDR3 protein: CASSFGGAGANVLTF
CDR3 length: 15
J gene: TRBJ2-6
D gene: TRBD2
clone size: NA
V gene: TRBV27

CDR3 DNA: TGTGCCAGCAGCGGAGGGGACAGGGGCGCCGCAGATACGCAGTATTTT
CDR3 protein: CASSGGDRGAADTQYF
CDR3 length: 16
J gene: TRBJ2-3
D gene: TRBD1
clone size: NA
V gene: TRBV7-9

CDR3 DNA: TGTGCCAGCAGCTTACCGACGGGGGCCGATCATTATGGCTACACCTTC
CDR3 protein: CASSLPTGADHYGYTF
CDR3 length: 16
J gene: TRBJ1-2
D gene: NA
clone size: NA
V gene: TRBV11-2

CDR3 DNA: TGCGCCAGCAGCCACCTTACTAGCGGGGGGGCCGCAGATACGCAGTATTTT
CDR3 protein: CASSHLTSGGAADTQYF
CDR3 length: 17
J gene: TRBJ2-3
D gene: TRBD2
clone size: NA
V gene: TRBV4-1

CDR3 DNA: TGTGCCAGCAGCTTAGGCAGGGACTATGGCTACACCTTC
CDR3 protein: CASSLGRDYGYTF
CDR3 length: 13
J gene: TRBJ1-2
D gene: NA
clone size: NA
V gene: TRBV7-6

CDR3 DNA: TGTGCCAGCAGTTTTGGCCGCGGGGGCGAGCAGTTCTTC
CDR3 protein: CASSFGRGGEQFF
CDR3 length: 13
J gene: TRBJ2-1
D gene: NA
clone size: NA
V gene: TRBV27

CDR3 DNA: TGTGCCAGCAGCGTAGAGGGGCAGGGAATTGGCGAGCAGTACTTC
CDR3 protein: CASSVEGQGIGEQYF
CDR3 length: 15
J gene: TRBJ2-7
D gene: NA
clone size: NA
V gene: TRBV9

CDR3 DNA: TGTGCCAGCAGTTTTGGACTAGCCTACGAGCAGTACTTC
CDR3 protein: CASSFGLAYEQYF
CDR3 length: 13
J gene: TRBJ2-7
D gene: TRBD2
clone size: once
V gene: TRBV27

CDR3 DNA: TGTGCCAGCAGCTTAGGGAGGTGGAGGGCAGATGAGCAGTTCTTC
CDR3 protein: CASSLGRWRADEQFF
CDR3 length: 15
J gene: TRBJ2-1
D gene: NA
clone size: once
V gene: TRBV7-6

CDR3 DNA: TGTGCCAGCAGCATCGGGAAAGGACAGGGCATAGTCGGAGAGACCCAGTACTTC
CDR3 protein: CASSIGKGQGIVGETQYF
CDR3 length: 18
J gene: TRBJ2-5
D gene: TRBD1
clone size: NA
V gene: TRBV27

CDR3 DNA: TGCGCCAGCAGCCCCCGAGGTGAGGGGGCGGCTGAAGCTTTCTTT
CDR3 protein: CASSPRGEGAAEAFF
CDR3 length: 15
J gene: TRBJ1-1
D gene: TRBD1
clone size: NA
V gene: TRBV5-1

CDR3 DNA: TGTGCCAGCAGCACCACAGGGGGTAACTATGGCTACACCTTC
CDR3 protein: CASSTTGGNYGYTF
CDR3 length: 14
J gene: TRBJ1-2
D gene: TRBD1
clone size: NA
V gene: TRBV7-9

CDR3 DNA: TGTGCCAGCATCGGGGACCCCAATGAGCAGTTCTTC
CDR3 protein: CASIGDPNEQFF
CDR3 length: 12
J gene: TRBJ2-1
D gene: NA
clone size: once
V gene: TRBV2

CDR3 DNA: TGTGCCAGCACCCTACTAGCGGGAGCGGACGAGCAGTACTTC
CDR3 protein: CASTLLAGADEQYF
CDR3 length: 14
J gene: TRBJ2-7
D gene: TRBD2
clone size: NA
V gene: TRBV6-6

CDR3 DNA: TGTGCCAGCAGGGACGAATACGAGCAGTACTTC
CDR3 protein: CASRDEYEQYF
CDR3 length: 11
J gene: TRBJ2-7
D gene: NA
clone size: few
V gene: TRBV2

CDR3 DNA: TGCAGTGCTAGGATGGTGGATACGCAGTATTTT
CDR3 protein: CSARMVDTQYF
CDR3 length: 11
J gene: TRBJ2-3
D gene: NA
clone size: NA
V gene: TRBV20-1

CDR3 DNA: TGTGCCAGCAGCCGTGGGACAGGGAATCAGCCCCAGCATTTT
CDR3 protein: CASSRGTGNQPQHF
CDR3 length: 14
J gene: TRBJ1-5
D gene: TRBD1
clone size: NA
V gene: TRBV7-9

CDR3 DNA: TGCGCCAGCAGCCAAGAAGGTGAGCCCCTCTATGGCTACACCTTC
CDR3 protein: CASSQEGEPLYGYTF
CDR3 length: 15
J gene: TRBJ1-2
D gene: NA
clone size: NA
V gene: TRBV4-3

CDR3 DNA: TGTGCCTGGAGCGGGGAGGAAGAGACCCAGTACTTC
CDR3 protein: CAWSGEEETQYF
CDR3 length: 12
J gene: TRBJ2-5
D gene: NA
clone size: NA
V gene: TRBV30

CDR3 DNA: TGCGCCAGCAGCTTGGCGCACGATTTCTCCTACGAGCAGTACTTC
CDR3 protein: CASSLAHDFSYEQYF
CDR3 length: 15
J gene: TRBJ2-7
D gene: NA
clone size: NA
V gene: TRBV5-1